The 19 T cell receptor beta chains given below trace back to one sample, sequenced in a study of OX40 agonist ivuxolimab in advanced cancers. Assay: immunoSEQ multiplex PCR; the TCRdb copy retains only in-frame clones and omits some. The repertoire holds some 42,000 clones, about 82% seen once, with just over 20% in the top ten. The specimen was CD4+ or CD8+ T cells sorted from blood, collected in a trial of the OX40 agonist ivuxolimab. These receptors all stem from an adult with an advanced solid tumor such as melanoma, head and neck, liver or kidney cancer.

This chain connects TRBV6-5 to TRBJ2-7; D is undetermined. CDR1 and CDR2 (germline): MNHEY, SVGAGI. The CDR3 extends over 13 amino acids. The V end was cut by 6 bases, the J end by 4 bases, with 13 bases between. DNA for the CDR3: TGTGCCAGCAGCCTGAGAGAAGGGTACGAGCAGTACTTC. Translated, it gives CASSLREGYEQYF.

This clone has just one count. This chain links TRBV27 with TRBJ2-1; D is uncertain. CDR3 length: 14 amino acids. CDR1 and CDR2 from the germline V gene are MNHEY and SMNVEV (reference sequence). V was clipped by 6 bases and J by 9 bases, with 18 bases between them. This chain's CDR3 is CASSYNPSGLEQFF. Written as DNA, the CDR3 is TGTGCCAGCAGCTATAACCCCTCCGGGCTTGAGCAGTTCTTC.

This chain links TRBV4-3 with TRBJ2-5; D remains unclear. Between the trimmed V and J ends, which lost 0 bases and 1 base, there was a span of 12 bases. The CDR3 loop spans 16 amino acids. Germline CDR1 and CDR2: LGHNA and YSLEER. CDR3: CASSQEGYPTQETQYF. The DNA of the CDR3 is TGCGCCAGCAGCCAAGAAGGCTACCCTACCCAAGAGACCCAGTACTTC.

For the CDR3, the DNA is TGTGCCAGCTTAGCGGGGGTCGACTTTAGCACAGATACGCAGTATTTT. The encoded protein is CASLAGVDFSTDTQYF. The rearrangement joins TRBV6-6 to TRBJ2-3; 9 bases agree with TRBD2. V gave up 8 bases and J gave up 0 bases; unmatched junction bases: 9. Per the germline V gene, CDR1 is MNHNY and CDR2 is SVGAGI (reference sequence). This CDR3 comprises 16 residues.

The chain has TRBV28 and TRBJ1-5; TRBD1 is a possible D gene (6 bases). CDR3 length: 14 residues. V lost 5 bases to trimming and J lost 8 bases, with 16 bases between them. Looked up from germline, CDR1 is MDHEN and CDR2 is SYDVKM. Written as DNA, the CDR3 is TGTGCCAGCAGTCTCCAGGGGACGGGAGAGCCCCAGCATTTT. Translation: CASSLQGTGEPQHF.

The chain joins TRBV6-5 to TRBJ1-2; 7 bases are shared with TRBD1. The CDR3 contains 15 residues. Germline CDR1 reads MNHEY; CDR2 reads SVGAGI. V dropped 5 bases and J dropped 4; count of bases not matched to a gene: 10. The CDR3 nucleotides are TGTGCCAGCAGTAACCCCGGGACAGACACCTATGGCTACACCTTC. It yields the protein CASSNPGTDTYGYTF.

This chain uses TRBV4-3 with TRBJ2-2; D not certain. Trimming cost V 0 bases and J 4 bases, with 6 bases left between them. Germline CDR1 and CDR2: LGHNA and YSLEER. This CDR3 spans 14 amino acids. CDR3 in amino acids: CASSQDTGTGELFF. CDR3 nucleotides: TGCGCCAGCAGCCAAGATACGGGCACCGGGGAGCTGTTTTTT.

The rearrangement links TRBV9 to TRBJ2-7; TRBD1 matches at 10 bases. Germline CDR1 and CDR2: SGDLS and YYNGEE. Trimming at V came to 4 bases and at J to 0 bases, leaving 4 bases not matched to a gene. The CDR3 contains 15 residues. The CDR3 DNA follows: TGTGCCAGCAGCATGGGACAGGGGTCCTCCTACGAGCAGTACTTC. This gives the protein CASSMGQGSSYEQYF.

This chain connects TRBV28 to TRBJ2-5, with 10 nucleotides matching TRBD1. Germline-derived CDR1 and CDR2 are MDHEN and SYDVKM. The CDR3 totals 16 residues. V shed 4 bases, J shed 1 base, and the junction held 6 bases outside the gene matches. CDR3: CASSSWTGGTQETQYF. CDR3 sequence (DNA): TGTGCCAGCAGTTCCTGGACAGGGGGAACCCAAGAGACCCAGTACTTC.

The CDR3 protein is CASSQRVGEQFF. CDR3 bases: TGCGCCAGCAGTCAAAGGGTCGGTGAGCAGTTCTTC. The chain carries TRBV4-3 and TRBJ2-1; D call uncertain. The CDR3 extends over 12 amino acids. Germline V lookup: CDR1 LGHNA, CDR2 YSLEER. V lost 6 bases and J 9 bases, leaving 12 bases between the germline ends.

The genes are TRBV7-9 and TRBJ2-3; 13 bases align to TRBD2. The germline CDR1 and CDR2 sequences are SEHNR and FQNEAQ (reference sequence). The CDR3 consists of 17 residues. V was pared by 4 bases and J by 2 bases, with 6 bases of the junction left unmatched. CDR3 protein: CASSSRTSGGYTDTQYF. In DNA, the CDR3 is TGTGCCAGCAGCTCCCGGACTAGCGGGGGCTACACAGATACGCAGTATTTT.

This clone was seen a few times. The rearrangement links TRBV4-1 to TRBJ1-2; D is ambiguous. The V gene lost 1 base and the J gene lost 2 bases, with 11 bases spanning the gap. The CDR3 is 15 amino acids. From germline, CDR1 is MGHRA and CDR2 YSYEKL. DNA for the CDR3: TGCGCCAGCAGCCAAGGTTTCCGGGGAAACTATGGCTACACCTTC. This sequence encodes CASSQGFRGNYGYTF.

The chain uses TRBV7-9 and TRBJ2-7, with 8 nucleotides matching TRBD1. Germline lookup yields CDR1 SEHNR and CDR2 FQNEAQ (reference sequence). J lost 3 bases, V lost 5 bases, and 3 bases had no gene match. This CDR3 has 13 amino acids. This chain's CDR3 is CASSRQGLYEQYF. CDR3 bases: TGTGCCAGCAGCCGACAGGGGCTCTACGAGCAGTACTTC.

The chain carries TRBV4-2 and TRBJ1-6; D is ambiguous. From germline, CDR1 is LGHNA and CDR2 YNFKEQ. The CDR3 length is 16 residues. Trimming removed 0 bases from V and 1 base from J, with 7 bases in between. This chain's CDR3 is CASSQDTQSYNSPLHF. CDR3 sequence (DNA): TGTGCCAGCAGCCAAGATACCCAATCCTATAATTCACCCCTCCACTTT.

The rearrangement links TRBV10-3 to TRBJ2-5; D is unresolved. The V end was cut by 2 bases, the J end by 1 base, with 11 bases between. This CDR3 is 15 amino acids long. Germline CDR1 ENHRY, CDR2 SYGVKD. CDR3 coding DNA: TGTGCCATCAGTGAGGAGGCGGTACGCCAAGAGACCCAGTACTTC. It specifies CAISEEAVRQETQYF.

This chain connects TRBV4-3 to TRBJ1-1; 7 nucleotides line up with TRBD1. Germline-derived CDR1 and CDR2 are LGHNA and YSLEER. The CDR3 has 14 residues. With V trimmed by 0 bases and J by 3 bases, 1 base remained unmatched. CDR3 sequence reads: CASSQDTGDTEAFF. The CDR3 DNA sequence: TGCGCCAGCAGCCAAGATACAGGGGACACTGAAGCTTTCTTT.

DNA of the CDR3: TGTGCCAGTAGTAATATAATAGGGGGGCGCCTTAGCACAGATACGCAGTATTTT. Protein sequence: CASSNIIGGRLSTDTQYF. V is TRBV19 and J is TRBJ2-3; either TRBD1 or TRBD2 may fit D (6 bases each). The CDR3 is 18 amino acids. From germline, CDR1 is LNHDA and CDR2 SQIVND (reference sequence). Trimming left V 4 bases short and J 0 bases short, with 20 bases between.

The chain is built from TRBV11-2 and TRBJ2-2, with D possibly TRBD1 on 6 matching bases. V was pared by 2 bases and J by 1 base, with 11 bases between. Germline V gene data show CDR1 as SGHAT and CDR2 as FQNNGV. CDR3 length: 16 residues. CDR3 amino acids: CASSLYYRENTGELFF. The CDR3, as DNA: TGTGCCAGCAGCTTATACTACAGGGAGAACACCGGGGAGCTGTTTTTT. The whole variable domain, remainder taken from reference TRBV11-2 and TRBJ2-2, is EAGVAQSPRYKIIEKRQSVAFWCNPISGHATLYWYQQILGQGPKLLIQFQNNGVVDDSQLPKDRFSAERLKGVDSTLKIQPAKLEDSAVYLCASSLYYRENTGELFFGEGSRLTVL.

The CDR3 protein is CASSGQGLSNQPQHF. DNA of the CDR3: TGTGCCAGCAGTGGCCAGGGGTTGAGCAATCAGCCCCAGCATTTT. The chain uses TRBV6-1 and TRBJ1-5; TRBD1 might be the D (6 bases). V lost 4 bases and J 1 base, leaving 11 bases between the germline ends. The germline V gene has CDR1 MNHNS and CDR2 SASEGT. CDR3 length equals 15 residues.